This T cell receptor (beta chain) was sequenced during a study of beta chain features in type 1 diabetes (dated by TCRdb to the late 2010s). Study-level background: Mean age, gender distribution, total cell number and subset yield did not differ between patients and healthy donors. A total of roughly 98,000,000 sorted cells were examined across all samples, and a strong correlation was observed between cell number per subset and RNA yield. The study compared TCRB repertoires of sorted circulating CD4+ T cell subsets between recently diagnosed type 1 diabetes patients and matched healthy donors. Whereas all 30 or so donors provided naive and central memory subsets, regulatory and stem cell-like memory subsets were isolated from just 8 patients and roughly 8 healthy donors. Study-wide findings and limitations: Shorter templates might have been favored by PCR, but patient and control samples were amplified and corrected together, so both groups would have been affected equally by any skew. The naive, central memory and regulatory TCRB repertoires appeared to resemble one another more closely among patients than among healthy donors. At VDJ recombination sites, patients with type 1 diabetes made fewer insertions and deleted more nucleotides, a pattern implying thymic rearrangement abnormalities. A moderate but significant shortening of TCRB CDR3 length was observed in type 1 diabetes patients in all four CD4+ subsets. HLA sub-analyses involved small numbers of individuals, so any influence of HLA type on TCRB rearrangement remained unresolved. Because cDNA was sequenced instead of genomic DNA, highly expressing activated cells could be over-represented, though the groups showed no difference in activation or CD3 levels.

All of the isolated RNA was reverse transcribed with the High Capacity cDNA Reverse Transcription Kit, so expressed TCRB transcripts were sequenced. Deep immunoSEQ sequencing was applied to naive, central memory and regulatory T cell samples, giving an average of roughly 3.6 million total reads per sample. After sorted cells were lysed in RLT buffer, RNA was extracted with DNase-treated RNeasy Micro or Mini kits, with the choice depending on cell number. To prevent cross-contamination, every cell subset was processed on its own, while patient and healthy donor samples were processed together. TCRB sequences were amplified from cDNA with the immunoSEQ multiplex PCR, producing 87-bp fragments spanning the CDR3 region. Amplicons were sequenced on the Illumina HiSeq platform. In the source study's methods: PCR bias was computationally corrected using synthetic template baselines, reads within Hamming distance 2 were collapsed, and singletons that could not be merged were discarded. Reads were aligned against IMGT to assign V, D and J genes, CDR3 length and insertions or deletions at six rearrangement sites. Clonotype counts were normalized to sorted cell number within each subset before computing true diversity and Gini coefficients with the tcR R package. The overlap coefficient, calculated on TCRB nucleotide sequences, was used to measure repertoire sharing. Out-of-frame TCRB sequences from naive cells were analyzed to stand in for the pre-selection repertoire. In its TCRdb copy, this immuneACCESS table keeps in-frame sequences only and misses some clones. Where compared with another copy, unresolved V genes explain less than half of these, and the others have no known cause. D and trimming come from the DNA, and the V and J calls and clone size come from that table. The sample includes around 330,000 clones, with 9.5% to 11% observed a single time. About 0.015% of the sample goes to the ten largest clones.

V lost 1 base and J lost 0 bases; the stretch between them is 7 bases long. The germline V gene supplies CDR1 SGHVS and CDR2 FQNEAQ. Reading from cysteine to phenylalanine, the CDR3 counts 15 amino acids. The read is trimmed to its CDR3 DNA, 45 bases read in frame from base 1. This clone was seen only a few times. Its antigen has not been determined. No qualities accompany the bases; no much larger clone lies one base away. Each donor gave one peripheral blood draw, averaging around 120 mL, which was collected into heparinised tubes. Naive, central memory, regulatory and stem cell-like memory CD4+ T cells were sorted on a BD FACSAria II using a panel including CD45RO, CCR7, CD25, CD127, CD95 and CD27. A purity above 95% was achieved for all sorted populations. PBMCs were isolated right away by Lymphoprep density gradient centrifugation and were stained directly, without culture. So that batch effects would be minimized, each experiment stained and sorted samples in pairs, pairing one healthy donor with one patient.

The receptor comes from a woman aged 25 to 39 in good health. Sequenced sample: naive CD4+ T cells from blood. This specimen's cell subset or site label, interpreted: true naive CD4+ T cells. The rearranged chain carries TRBV7-8 and TRBJ2-1, with the D gene call left open. CDR3 protein: CASSLGLSSYNEQFF. Here is the DNA: TGTGCCAGCAGCTTAGGACTTAGCTCCTACAATGAGCAGTTCTTC. The CDR3 plus the reference TRBV7-8 and TRBJ2-1 genes for the other parts give the full variable domain: GAGVSQSPRYKVAKRGQDVALRCDPISGHVSLFWYQQALGQGPEFLTYFQNEAQLDKSGLPSDRFFAERPEGSVSTLKIQRTQQEDSAVYLCASSLGLSSYNEQFFGPGTRLTVL.